The clone carrying this TCR beta chain was observed a few times. Its antigen remains unknown. This specimen comes from a study of blood T cells in healthy people across ages. For the second PCR, which ran for 7 to 11 cycles, a sample-barcoded 5' primer and a J-beta primer mix were used. CDR3-containing paired-end reads numbered at least 2.5 million in each sample. Using its own MiXCR run on the 5' RACE reads, TCRdb lists one record per CDR3 protein. There are just under 750,000 distinct CDR3 sequences in the sample; approximately 22% occur only once, and 22% lies in the top ten. Unmatched junction bases numbered 10, after V lost 4 bases and J lost 0 bases. Germline assignment: CDR1 SGHKS and CDR2 YYEKEE (reference sequence). The CDR3 contains 17 residues. Study results and limitations: It was not known whether donors were CMV positive (a possible confounder of expanded clonotype changes).

Per-sample PBMC isolation yielded at least 7 million cells. This sequence joins TRBV5-5 and TRBJ1-3; 7 bases are a match to TRBD1. The receptor was isolated from a man in his 70s in good health. Sample: blood. CDR3 loop: CASSGGDRFFSGNTIYF. In DNA, the CDR3 is TGTGCCAGCAGCGGAGGGGACAGATTCTTCTCTGGAAACACCATATATTTT.